The 8 T cell receptor beta chains reported below all come from one sample, sequenced in a study of tumor-infiltrating lymphocytes in primary liver carcinoma. Synthesis of TCR beta cDNA was carried out from approximately 500 ng total RNA with a constant-region primer. Modified slightly, ARM-PCR produced TCR beta libraries over three nested multiplex PCR rounds. Two initial PCR rounds of about 9 cycles each paired TRBV1-TRBV30 forward primers with a C-beta reverse primer. A single record per CDR3 protein comes from TCRdb applying MiXCR to the multiplex PCR reads. This table holds 85,000 to 100,000 distinct CDR3 sequences, approximately 68% found once. Total RNA and DNA came together from approximately 20-30 mg of bulk tissue without cell sorting. Material: tumor-adjacent normal liver tissue. The receptors originated from a man aged 35 to 55 with primary liver carcinoma and hepatitis B virus infection.

This clonotype was picked up one time. This rearrangement joins TRBV11-2 to TRBJ2-7; 13 nucleotides agree with TRBD2. V gave up 3 bases and J gave up 13 bases; unmatched junction bases: 6. The germline gives CDR1 SGHAT, CDR2 FQNNGV. The CDR3 spans 13 residues. Written as DNA, the CDR3 is TGTGCCAGCAGCTTGGGACTAGCGGGGCTGAAATACTTC. Its translation: CASSLGLAGLKYF.

With respect to this clonotype: One end of the junction fails to match germline, which may point to a read error. DNA of the CDR3: TGTGCCAGCTGCTTAGGGCCCGCCAATGAGCAATTCTTC. Translated: CASCLGPANEQFF. J is TRBJ2-1 and V is TRBV11-1; D remains ambiguous. This CDR3 region has 13 residues. CDR1 is SGHAT and CDR2 is FQDESV in the germline V gene (reference sequence).

A word on this clonotype: A much bigger clone sits one base away, suggesting this may be a read error. The genes are TRBV12-3 or TRBV12-4 and TRBJ1-5; the D is unclear. The CDR3 consists of 15 residues. CDR3 protein: CASNLGSLGNQPQHF. Here the CDR3 DNA reads TGTGCCAGCAATTTAGGGAGCCTGGGCAATCAGCCCCAGCATTTT.

The V gene is TRBV15, the J gene TRBJ1-4; 7 positions match TRBD1. The CDR3 extends over 15 amino acids. Trimming at V came to 2 bases and at J to 8 bases, leaving 8 bases not matched to a gene. The germline V gene has CDR1 LNHNV and CDR2 YYDKDF (reference sequence). DNA for the CDR3: TGTGCCACCAGCAGAATGACGACAGGGATCGAAAAACTGTTTTTT. Its translation is CATSRMTTGIEKLFF.

Details on this clonotype: The germline gene is not matched at one end of the junction; a read error may be the cause. V and J are TRBV6-1 and TRBJ1-5; D possibly corresponds to TRBD1 (5 bases). From germline, CDR1 is MNHNS and CDR2 SASEGT. The CDR3 length is 15 residues. The CDR3 DNA is TGTGTCAGCAGTGAATTGGGGACCCAAAGTCAGCCTCAGCATTTT. Translation: CVSSELGTQSQPQHF.

V and J are TRBV11-1 and TRBJ2-6; D remains ambiguous. V lost 9 bases to trimming and J lost 6 bases, with 21 bases between them. This CDR3 has 16 amino acids. Germline lookup yields CDR1 SGHAT and CDR2 FQDESV (reference sequence). The CDR3 is CASSPGRVPEANVLTF. CDR3 coding DNA: TGTGCCAGTAGCCCGGGCCGGGTACCTGAGGCCAACGTCCTGACTTTC.

On this clonotype itself: A much larger clone differs from this one at a single base, so this may be a read error. This sequence joins TRBV5-4 and TRBJ1-1; the D gene is possibly TRBD1 (6 bases). Germline V CDR1 and CDR2: SGHNT, YYREEE (reference sequence). The CDR3 runs 16 residues. CDR3 loop: CASNLGAQGQNTEAFF. CDR3 in DNA: TGTGCCAGCAACTTGGGAGCGCAGGGGCAGAACACTGAAGCTTTCTTT.

This clonotype has a count of ten or more. This chain joins TRBV12-3 or TRBV12-4 and TRBJ1-1; the match to TRBD1 covers 7 bases. The CDR3 contains 17 residues. With V trimmed by 4 bases and J by 0 bases, 11 bases remained unmatched. The CDR3 nucleotides read TGTGCCAGCAGTTCCCTCCTAACCGGGACAGTGAACACTGAAGCTTTCTTT. Amino acids: CASSSLLTGTVNTEAFF.